The rows below give T cell receptor beta chains drawn from one sample of a study of shared clonotypes between healthy human individuals. Repertoires were generated with immunoSEQ multiplex PCR, while TCRdb's copy carries only in-frame clones and drops some. The data hold about 79,000 clones, with under 65% observed a single time. Sample: memory CD8+ T cells sorted from blood. The receptors were sampled from a man in his thirties or forties in good health. The CDR3 runs from the conserved cysteine through the conserved F or W. D genes are given only for firm matches. Some rows have no size entry. The others give once, few or many, or a class for an expanded clone.

NA TRBJ2-7 NA TRBV5-6 CASSVTGQVYEQYF TGTGCCAGCAGCGTCACGGGACAAGTATACGAGCAGTACTTC
NA TRBJ2-7 NA TRBV7-9 CASSLVNSDEQYF TGTGCCAGCAGCTTAGTTAATAGCGACGAGCAGTACTTC
TRBD1 TRBJ2-7 NA TRBV6-5 CASSYGQGLGQYF TGTGCCAGCAGTTACGGACAGGGCCTCGGGCAGTACTTC
NA TRBJ2-3 NA TRBV10-1 CASSVPSRGTTDTQYF TGCGCCAGCAGTGTTCCCAGCCGGGGAACCACAGATACGCAGTATTTT
NA TRBJ2-3 few TRBV10-1 CASSDGRSTDTQYF TGCGCCAGCAGTGACGGCCGGAGCACAGATACGCAGTATTTT
TRBD2 TRBJ2-7 NA TRBV9 CASSRAGVGNEQYF TGTGCCAGCAGCAGAGCGGGAGTAGGCAACGAGCAGTACTTC
NA TRBJ2-7 NA TRBV29-1 CSVVFLSQLSYEQYF TGCAGCGTTGTATTCCTCTCACAGCTATCCTACGAGCAGTACTTC
NA TRBJ2-3 many TRBV5-1 CASSRQSPGSADTQYF TGCGCCAGCAGCCGGCAGAGTCCGGGTAGCGCGGATACGCAGTATTTT
TRBD1 TRBJ1-1 NA TRBV28 CASSLFLWTGGNTEAFF TGTGCCAGCAGTTTATTTCTCTGGACAGGGGGGAACACTGAAGCTTTCTTT
NA TRBJ2-2 NA TRBV6-4 CASSDSIATTGELFF TGTGCCAGCAGTGACTCGATAGCGACCACCGGGGAGCTGTTTTTT
NA TRBJ1-1 once TRBV5-1 CASSLAGRGGGRGTEAFF TGCGCCAGCAGCTTGGCCGGGCGAGGTGGGGGCAGGGGCACTGAAGCTTTCTTT
NA TRBJ1-1 NA TRBV29-1 CSVLGGPGLDTEAFF TGCAGCGTCCTGGGGGGTCCCGGACTGGACACTGAAGCTTTCTTT
TRBD2 TRBJ2-1 few TRBV19 CASTLAASGSHEQFF TGTGCCAGTACTCTGGCGGCTAGCGGGAGCCATGAGCAGTTCTTC
NA TRBJ2-7 few TRBV6-5 CASSPYTGEQYF TGTGCCAGCAGTCCCTATACGGGCGAGCAGTACTTC
NA TRBJ2-7 once TRBV6-1 CASSEADSLRTYEQYF TGTGCCAGCAGTGAAGCGGACAGCCTACGCACCTACGAGCAGTACTTC
NA TRBJ2-7 NA TRBV4-1 CASSLGRRGDEQYF TGCGCCAGCAGCCTCGGACGCAGGGGAGACGAGCAGTACTTC
TRBD1 TRBJ1-2 NA TRBV25-1 CASSASTGGDYGYTF TGTGCCAGCAGTGCCTCGACAGGGGGCGACTATGGCTACACCTTC
NA TRBJ1-3 once TRBV4-3 CASSQAPGTGGNTIYF TGCGCCAGCAGCCAAGCCCCTGGGACGGGGGGAAACACCATATATTTT
TRBD1 TRBJ2-2 many TRBV7-9 CASSPDRGQAGELFF TGTGCCAGCAGCCCGGACAGGGGGCAAGCCGGGGAGCTGTTTTTT
NA TRBJ2-3 few TRBV28 CACGRDTQYF TGTGCCTGCGGCCGGGATACGCAGTATTTT
NA TRBJ2-2 NA TRBV10-2 CASLETNANTGELFF TGCGCCAGTTTAGAGACAAATGCGAACACCGGGGAGCTGTTTTTT
NA TRBJ2-2 many TRBV6-4 CASSVSNTGELFF TGTGCCAGCAGTGTGAGCAACACCGGGGAGCTGTTTTTT
TRBD1 TRBJ1-2 few TRBV6-4 CASSDSTGGGYTF TGTGCCAGCAGTGACTCAACAGGGGGTGGCTACACCTTC
NA TRBJ1-1 NA TRBV29-1 CSVGFDYTEAFF TGCAGCGTTGGGTTCGATTACACTGAAGCTTTCTTT
TRBD1 TRBJ2-2 NA TRBV9 CASSGTGGPTGELFF TGTGCCAGCAGCGGGACAGGGGGCCCCACCGGGGAGCTGTTTTTT
NA TRBJ1-5 few TRBV29-1 CSVADFNQPQHF TGCAGCGTTGCAGACTTCAATCAGCCCCAGCATTTT
NA TRBJ1-1 few TRBV4-1 CASSMREVTEAFF TGCGCCAGCAGCATGAGAGAAGTCACTGAAGCTTTCTTT
NA TRBJ2-7 few TRBV5-6 CASSLGGNPYEQYF TGTGCCAGCAGCCTAGGGGGGAATCCTTACGAGCAGTACTTC
NA TRBJ2-3 many TRBV4-2 CASSPTPPQWYF TGTGCCAGCAGCCCCACCCCCCCACAGTGGTATTTT
NA TRBJ2-5 few TRBV5-4 CASSLANRAETQYF TGTGCCAGCAGCTTGGCGAACAGGGCAGAGACCCAGTACTTC
NA TRBJ2-5 once TRBV25-1 CASSEARQETQYF TGTGCCAGCAGTGAAGCGCGCCAAGAGACCCAGTACTTC
NA TRBJ2-1 few TRBV4-2 CASSQVWGDSYNEQFF TGTGCCAGCAGCCAAGTATGGGGAGACTCCTACAATGAGCAGTTCTTC
NA TRBJ2-1 NA TRBV19 CASSIWNGLNEQFF TGTGCCAGTAGTATCTGGAATGGACTTAATGAGCAGTTCTTC
TRBD1 TRBJ2-7 few TRBV7-3 CASSRTGLMGEQYF TGTGCCAGCTCAAGGACAGGGTTGATGGGCGAGCAGTACTTC
TRBD2 TRBJ2-3 few TRBV4-2 CASSQELAGGSLSDTQYF TGTGCCAGCAGCCAAGAGCTAGCGGGAGGGTCCCTATCAGATACGCAGTATTTT
NA TRBJ2-2 NA TRBV25-1 CASLSQGNTGELFF TGTGCCAGCCTCAGTCAGGGGAACACCGGGGAGCTGTTTTTT
TRBD1 TRBJ2-2 NA TRBV7-9 CASSKGAGATGELFF TGTGCCAGCAGCAAGGGGGCAGGGGCCACCGGGGAGCTGTTTTTT
NA TRBJ2-1 once TRBV7-8 CASSLGNPLDEQFF TGTGCCAGCAGCCTAGGTAATCCGTTGGATGAGCAGTTCTTC
TRBD2 TRBJ2-3 NA TRBV25-1 CASSEGAGASASDTQYF TGTGCCAGCAGTGAAGGGGCGGGAGCGAGTGCGTCGGATACGCAGTATTTT
NA TRBJ1-4 NA TRBV28 CASTGGPGRGEKLFF TGTGCCAGCACTGGTGGACCAGGGAGAGGTGAAAAACTGTTTTTT
NA TRBJ2-7 NA TRBV28 CASSPAIYEQYF TGTGCCAGCAGCCCCGCGATTTACGAGCAGTACTTC
TRBD1 TRBJ2-2 NA TRBV5-4 CASSGEGARYTGELFF TGTGCCAGCAGCGGCGAGGGGGCCCGGTACACCGGGGAGCTGTTTTTT
NA TRBJ1-2 many TRBV5-1 CASSFQTPEGGYTF TGCGCCAGCAGCTTCCAGACTCCTGAAGGGGGCTACACCTTC
NA TRBJ1-3 NA TRBV5-1 CASSQSGGNSGNTIYF TGCGCCAGCAGCCAGTCGGGGGGCAATTCTGGAAACACCATATATTTT
TRBD2 TRBJ2-7 NA TRBV10-3 CAIRGGSYEQYF TGTGCCATCAGGGGGGGGAGTTACGAGCAGTACTTC
NA TRBJ2-5 NA TRBV4-1 CASSQGQLSETQYF TGCGCCAGCAGCCAAGGACAACTGTCGGAGACCCAGTACTTC
NA TRBJ1-1 NA TRBV14 CASSQVMGEAFF TGTGCCAGCAGCCAAGTGATGGGGGAGGCTTTCTTT
NA TRBJ2-1 medium-sized TRBV14 CASSLKLGVSYNEQFF TGTGCCAGCAGCCTAAAGTTGGGGGTTTCCTACAATGAGCAGTTCTTC